Below are 26 T cell receptor beta chains sequenced from a single sample in a study of blood T cell repertoires in COVID-19. Libraries were prepared by immunoSEQ multiplex PCR; TCRdb keeps only in-frame clonotypes and omits some of them. This repertoire shows about 120,000 clones, roughly 80% found once; its top ten account for more than 1.5%. Sequencing was performed on peripheral blood. The source is a man between 65 and 79 years old with acute or convalescent COVID-19.

V and J are TRBV2 and TRBJ2-3, with TRBD1 identical over 8 bases. The junction had 6 bases not matched to a gene; V was cut back by 7 bases and J by 0 bases. Germline assignment: CDR1 SNHLY and CDR2 FYNNEI. The CDR3 length is 15 residues. CDR3 protein: CASTPQGASTDTQYF. The CDR3, as DNA: TGTGCCAGCACTCCGCAGGGGGCTAGCACAGATACGCAGTATTTT.

This sequence joins TRBV28 and TRBJ1-4; TRBD1 agrees at 7 bases. The CDR3 has 15 residues. V dropped 4 bases and J dropped 6; count of bases not matched to a gene: 8. The V gene's germline CDR1 is MDHEN and CDR2 SYDVKM. The CDR3 here is CASSYAGDSHEKLFF. The CDR3 bases are TGTGCCAGCAGTTACGCCGGGGACAGCCATGAAAAACTGTTTTTT.

The chain has TRBV5-6 and TRBJ1-1; TRBD1 might be the D (6 bases). V dropped 0 bases and J dropped 10 bases, with 13 bases sitting between them. The CDR3 is 13 amino acids. Germline CDR1 is SGHDT and CDR2 is YYEEEE. CDR3 protein: CASSLVVGGRAFF. Here the CDR3 DNA reads TGTGCCAGCAGCTTGGTTGTCGGGGGGCGAGCTTTCTTT.

The V gene is TRBV28, the J gene TRBJ2-7, with 8 bases that match TRBD2. CDR1 is MDHEN and CDR2 is SYDVKM in the germline V gene. The CDR3 sequence is 13 residues long. V lost 8 bases, J lost 7 bases, and 10 bases stayed unmatched. Here the CDR3 reads CASGRGGPGEQYF. Here the CDR3 DNA reads TGTGCCAGCGGTCGGGGGGGCCCGGGGGAGCAGTACTTC.

This clone was picked up a small number of times. The chain links TRBV2 to TRBJ2-7; TRBD1 agrees at 9 bases. Germline V lookup: CDR1 SNHLY, CDR2 FYNNEI. The V segment lost 4 bases and the J segment 5 bases; nucleotides outside the gene matches: 0. There are 12 residues in the CDR3. The CDR3: CASSGQGDEQYF. The CDR3 DNA reads TGTGCCAGCAGTGGACAGGGGGACGAGCAGTACTTC.

This clone was observed a handful of times. This sequence joins TRBV6-4 and TRBJ2-7; 11 nucleotides match TRBD1. CDR3 size: 15 residues. V was pared by 3 bases and J by 0 bases, with 1 base of the junction left unmatched. Germline CDR1 reads MRHNA; CDR2 reads SNTAGT. The CDR3 here is CASSEGTGGSYEQYF. The CDR3, as DNA: TGTGCCAGCAGTGAAGGGACAGGGGGCTCCTACGAGCAGTACTTC.

V and J are TRBV5-1 and TRBJ1-3, with D unresolved. The CDR3 loop spans 17 amino acids. Per germline, CDR1 SGHRS and CDR2 YFSETQ. With 0 bases removed from V and 0 bases from J, the gap between germline ends came to 13 bases. In DNA form, the CDR3 reads TGCGCCAGCAGCTTGGTGGCAGGCCAATACTCTGGAAACACCATATATTTT. As protein: CASSLVAGQYSGNTIYF.

The chain employs TRBV7-2 and TRBJ1-2, with 9 bases matching TRBD1. CDR3 size: 13 residues. J was trimmed by 2 bases and V by 5 bases; bases with no gene match: 0. Germline CDR1 and CDR2: SGHTA and FQGNSA. The CDR3 is CASSGTGNYGYTF. CDR3 DNA sequence: TGTGCCAGCAGCGGGACAGGGAACTATGGCTACACCTTC. Full variable domain (remainder filled in from reference TRBV7-2 and TRBJ1-2): GAGVSQSPSNKVTEKGKDVELRCDPISGHTALYWYRQSLGQGLEFLIYFQGNSAPDKSGLPSDRFSAERTGGSVSTLTIQRTQQEDSAVYLCASSGTGNYGYTFGSGTRLTVV.

V usage is TRBV6-5 and J usage is TRBJ1-5; the match to TRBD1 covers 8 bases. CDR3 length: 15 residues. The ends lost 6 bases at V and 6 bases at J; junction bases unmatched: 10. Looked up from germline, CDR1 is MNHEY and CDR2 is SVGAGI. The CDR3 loop reads CASSSDRDYGQPQHF. In nucleotides, the CDR3 is TGTGCCAGCAGCTCGGACAGGGATTACGGTCAGCCCCAGCATTTT.

This clone was seen only once. The chain combines TRBV7-6 with TRBJ2-2; D possibly corresponds to TRBD1 (6 bases). The CDR3 loop spans 16 amino acids. The V end was cut by 5 bases, the J end by 5 bases, with 18 bases between. Germline V lookup: CDR1 SGHVS, CDR2 FNYEAQ. CDR3 sequence (DNA): TGTGCCAGCAGCCAGGGGTTTGGCAGCTGGACCGGGGAGCTGTTTTTT. Translation: CASSQGFGSWTGELFF.

CDR3: CASKTGTGWNEQFF. As DNA, the CDR3 is TGTGCCAGCAAAACCGGGACAGGTTGGAATGAGCAGTTCTTC. The chain uses TRBV5-8 and TRBJ2-1; 8 positions match TRBD1. Germline V gives CDR1 SGHTS, CDR2 YDEGEE. This CDR3 contains 14 residues. V gave up 6 bases and J gave up 7 bases; unmatched junction bases: 9.

The chain joins TRBV6-6 to TRBJ2-3; 13 bases are a match to TRBD2. CDR3 size: 17 residues. Per germline, CDR1 MNHNY and CDR2 SVGAGI (reference sequence). V was pared by 5 bases and J by 0 bases, with 5 bases of the junction left unmatched. The CDR3 nucleotides read TGTGCCAGCAGTCGGACTAGCGGGGGCTCTAGCACAGATACGCAGTATTTT. Translating it yields CASSRTSGGSSTDTQYF.

This chain links TRBV6-6 with TRBJ1-3; D ambiguous. The CDR3 runs 15 residues. Trimming shortened V by 3 bases and J by 0 bases, and 9 bases separated the two germline ends. The germline V gene encodes CDR1 MNHNY and CDR2 SVGAGI (reference sequence). The CDR3 DNA sequence: TGTGCCAGCAGTTATACGCAGGCCTCTGGAAACACCATATATTTT. Translation gives CASSYTQASGNTIYF.

V and J are TRBV5-1 and TRBJ2-7, with TRBD1 matching over 9 bases. CDR3 length equals 15 residues. Germline V gives CDR1 SGHRS, CDR2 YFSETQ. V lost 1 base, J lost 2 bases, and 4 bases stayed unmatched. CDR3 protein: CASSLSTGGAYEQYF. Here the CDR3 DNA reads TGCGCCAGCAGCTTGTCGACAGGGGGGGCCTACGAGCAGTACTTC.

This clone was found a few times. This chain uses TRBV15 with TRBJ1-4, with TRBD1 matching over 9 bases. CDR3 length equals 15 residues. The trim removed 3 bases at V and 5 bases at J, leaving 4 bases unmatched. CDR1 and CDR2 from the germline V gene are LNHNV and YYDKDF (reference sequence). The CDR3 DNA is TGTGCCACCAGCAGGGGGGACAGGGAGAATGAAAAACTGTTTTTT. This sequence encodes CATSRGDRENEKLFF.

This rearrangement joins TRBV25-1 to TRBJ2-3; 8 nucleotides agree with TRBD2. The CDR3 is made up of 15 amino acids. Germline-derived CDR1 and CDR2 are MGHDK and SYGVNS. J was trimmed by 4 bases and V by 6 bases; bases with no gene match: 9. CDR3 bases: TGTGCCAGCAGCCCGACTCTGCGGGGGGCAGATACGCAGTATTTT. Translating gives CASSPTLRGADTQYF.

The chain links TRBV19 to TRBJ1-2; 7 bases match TRBD1. The length of the CDR3 is 14 residues. Trimming took 7 bases from V and 6 from J; bases not matched to a gene: 11. The V gene's germline CDR1 is LNHDA and CDR2 SQIVND (reference sequence). In DNA, the CDR3 is TGTGCCAGTAACCTAGGTTGGGACAGACATGGCTACACCTTC. Translating gives CASNLGWDRHGYTF.

This rearrangement joins TRBV5-4 to TRBJ2-3; 11 bases agree with TRBD2. Germline V gene data show CDR1 as SGHNT and CDR2 as YYREEE (reference sequence). The ends lost 4 bases at V and 2 bases at J; junction bases unmatched: 6. The CDR3 is 16 amino acids. This chain's CDR3 is CASSVVAGGLTDTQYF. The CDR3 nucleotides read TGTGCCAGCAGCGTAGTAGCGGGGGGGCTCACAGATACGCAGTATTTT.

This sequence joins TRBV6-4 and TRBJ2-1; tentatively, D is TRBD2 (6 bases). This CDR3 spans 14 amino acids. V was shortened by 5 bases and J by 6 bases, with 14 bases between the two germline ends. Germline CDR1 is MRHNA and CDR2 is SNTAGT. The CDR3 DNA is TGTGCCAGCAGTCCGGGACTCCGGAGCAATGAGCAGTTCTTC. The encoded protein is CASSPGLRSNEQFF.

The DNA for the CDR3 is TGTGCCAGCAGTGACCCGACAGGCTTCTCTGGGGCCAACGTCCTGACTTTC. Protein: CASSDPTGFSGANVLTF. The chain is built from TRBV6-1 and TRBJ2-6; D is perhaps TRBD1 (6 bases). This CDR3 is built from 17 residues. Trimming shortened V by 3 bases and J by 0 bases, and 12 bases separated the two germline ends. Germline V CDR1 and CDR2: MNHNS, SASEGT.

The DNA for the CDR3 is TGCGCCAGCAGTGAGGAGGGCTATGAGCAGTTCTTC. This sequence encodes CASSEEGYEQFF. The rearrangement links TRBV10-1 to TRBJ2-1; TRBD2 is a possible D gene (5 bases). This CDR3 is 12 amino acids long. CDR1 and CDR2 from the germline V gene are WNHNN and SYGVQD (reference sequence). Trimming stripped 2 bases from V and 8 bases from J, with 7 bases between.

The chain couples TRBV7-9 to TRBJ1-2; D uncertain. CDR1 and CDR2 from the germline V gene are SEHNR and FQNEAQ (reference sequence). Trimming shortened V by 0 bases and J by 4 bases, and 12 bases separated the two germline ends. This CDR3 spans 15 amino acids. The chain's CDR3 is CASSLAGRGVYGYTF. DNA of the CDR3: TGTGCCAGCAGCTTAGCTGGGCGGGGAGTCTATGGCTACACCTTC.

The chain carries TRBV24-1 and TRBJ2-3; no firm D call. Per the germline V gene, CDR1 is KGHDR and CDR2 is SFDVKD. Trimming removed 8 bases from V and 5 bases from J, with 16 bases in between. This CDR3 has 14 residues. The DNA of the CDR3 is TGTGCCACCATAGTCTTCGATTTTGGAGATACGCAGTATTTT. Its translation: CATIVFDFGDTQYF.

The chain has TRBV6-2 or TRBV6-3 and TRBJ2-2; a weak D match, TRBD2 (6 bases). CDR1 and CDR2 from the germline V gene are MNHEY and SVGEGT. Trimming cost V 0 bases and J 0 bases, with 8 bases left between them. This CDR3 contains 16 residues. The CDR3: CASSYSSGSNTGELFF. DNA for the CDR3: TGTGCCAGCAGTTACTCTAGCGGTTCGAACACCGGGGAGCTGTTTTTT.

The V call is TRBV3-1 (or the pseudogene TRBV3-2), the J call TRBJ2-7; D call uncertain. Germline CDR1 reads LGHDT; CDR2 reads YNNKEL (reference sequence). The CDR3 spans 12 residues. V lost 3 bases and J lost 1, with 4 bases in between. CDR3 in amino acids: CASSHRSYEQYF. The CDR3 coding sequence is TGTGCCAGCAGCCACAGATCCTACGAGCAGTACTTC.

As to this clone: The junction differs from germline at one of its ends, possibly a read error. The V and J genes are TRBV7-7 and TRBJ2-5; tentative D call: TRBD1 (5 bases). The CDR3 has 13 residues. Germline CDR1 is SSHAT and CDR2 is FNYEAQ (reference sequence). The chain's CDR3 is CASSPRGRETQYF. As DNA, the CDR3 is TGTGCTAGCAGCCCAAGGGGAAGGGAGACCCAGTACTTC.